This T cell receptor beta chain was recorded in a study of Graves' ophthalmopathy and Graves' hyperthyroidism. This clonotype was detected many times. The CDR3 has 15 amino acids. The germline CDR1 and CDR2 sequences are SGHTA and FQGNSA. Trimming removed 5 bases at V and 8 bases at J, with 16 bases between. RNA transcripts yielded amplified TCR beta CDR3 regions. Second-round multiplex PCR followed a first-round RT-PCR using HTBI primers. TCRdb analysed the multiplex PCR reads with MiXCR anew, one entry per CDR3 protein. The sample carries around 1,200,000 distinct CDR3 sequences, less than 45% recorded once.

The sample taken for sequencing was peripheral blood or thyroid tissue (not recorded which). The rearrangement links TRBV7-2 to TRBJ1-6; D gene uncertain. This receptor was obtained from an adult man with Graves' hyperthyroidism. Here the CDR3 DNA reads TGTGCCAGCAGCCCTAGACTCGCTGGGGATTCACCCCTCCACTTT. As protein: CASSPRLAGDSPLHF.